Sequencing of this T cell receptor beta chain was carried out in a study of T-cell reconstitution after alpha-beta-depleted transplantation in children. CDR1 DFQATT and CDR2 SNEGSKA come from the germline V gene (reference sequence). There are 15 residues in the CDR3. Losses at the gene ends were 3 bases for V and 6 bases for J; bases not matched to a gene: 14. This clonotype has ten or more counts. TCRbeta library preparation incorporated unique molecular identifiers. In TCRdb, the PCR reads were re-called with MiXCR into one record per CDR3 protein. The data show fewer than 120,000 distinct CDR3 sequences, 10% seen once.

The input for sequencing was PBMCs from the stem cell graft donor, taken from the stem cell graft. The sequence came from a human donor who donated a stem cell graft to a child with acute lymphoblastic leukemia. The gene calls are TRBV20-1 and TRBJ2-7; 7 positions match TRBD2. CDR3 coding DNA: TGCAGTGCTAGTTTGGCTAGCGGAACCCCTGGCGAGCAGTACTTC. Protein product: CSASLASGTPGEQYF.